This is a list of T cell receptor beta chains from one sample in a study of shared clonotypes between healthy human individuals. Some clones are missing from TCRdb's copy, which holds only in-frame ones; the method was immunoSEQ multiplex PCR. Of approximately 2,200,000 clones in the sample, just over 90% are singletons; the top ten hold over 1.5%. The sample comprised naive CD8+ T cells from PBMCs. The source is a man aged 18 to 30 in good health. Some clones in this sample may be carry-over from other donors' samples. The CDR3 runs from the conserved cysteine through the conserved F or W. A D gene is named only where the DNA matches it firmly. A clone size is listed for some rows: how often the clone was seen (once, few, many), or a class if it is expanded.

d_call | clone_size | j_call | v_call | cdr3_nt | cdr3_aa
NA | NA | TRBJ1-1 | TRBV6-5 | TGTGCCAGCACCCTAGGCGTTCTTACTGAAGCTTTCTTT | CASTLGVLTEAFF
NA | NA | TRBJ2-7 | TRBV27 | TGTGCCAGCAGTCCCCTCCAGGGAGGCTACGAGCAGTACTTC | CASSPLQGGYEQYF
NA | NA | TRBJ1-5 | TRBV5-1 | TGCGCCAGCAGCCCAGACCAGGGGAATCAGCCCCAGCATTTT | CASSPDQGNQPQHF
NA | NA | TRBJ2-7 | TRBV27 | TGTGCCAGCAGAAAGGGGCCAGCCGAGATCGAGCAGTACTTC | CASRKGPAEIEQYF
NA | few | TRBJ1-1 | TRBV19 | TGTGCCAGTAGACTTGGGACGGCCACTGAAGCTTTCTTT | CASRLGTATEAFF
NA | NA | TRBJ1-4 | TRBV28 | TGTGCCAGCAGGTCCAGGGTGATTTCAACTAATGAAAAACTGTTTTTT | CASRSRVISTNEKLFF
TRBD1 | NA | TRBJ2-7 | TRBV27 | TGTGCCAGCAGTCCAGACAGGGGTGGTGAGCAGTACTTC | CASSPDRGGEQYF
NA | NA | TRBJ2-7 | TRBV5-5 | TGTGCCAGCACCCCTGGGGGAGTTTTCCACGAGCAGTACTTC | CASTPGGVFHEQYF
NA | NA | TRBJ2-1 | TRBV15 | TGTGCCACCAGCAGAGATGGAGGGCCAAGAGGGGGTGAGCAGTTCTTC | CATSRDGGPRGGEQFF
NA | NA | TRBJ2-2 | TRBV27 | TGTGCCAGCAGTCCGCGACCTTTCACCGGGGAGCTGTTTTTT | CASSPRPFTGELFF
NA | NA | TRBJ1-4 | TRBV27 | TGTGCCAGCAGTCCTCAATCCCCCATCATAGGGGAAAAACTGTTTTTT | CASSPQSPIIGEKLFF
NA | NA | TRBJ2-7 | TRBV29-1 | TGCAGCGTTGTCGACGGGTCTGGGGAGCAGTACTTC | CSVVDGSGEQYF
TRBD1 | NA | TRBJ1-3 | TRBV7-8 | TGTGCCAGCAGCGCATACACAGGGGGGGACACCATATATTTT | CASSAYTGGDTIYF
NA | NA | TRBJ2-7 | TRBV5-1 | TGCGCCAGCAAGAAGGAGGCTTCGAGGACCTACGAGCAGTACTTC | CASKKEASRTYEQYF
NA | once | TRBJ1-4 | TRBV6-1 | TGTGCCAGCAGTGTGAAGGGACGGGGAAAGAATGAAAAACTGTTTTTT | CASSVKGRGKNEKLFF
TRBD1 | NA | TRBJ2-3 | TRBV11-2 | TGTGCCAGCAGCCCTTGGACAGGGGTGAGCACAGATACGCAGTATTTT | CASSPWTGVSTDTQYF
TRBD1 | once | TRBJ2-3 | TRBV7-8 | TGTGCCAGCAGCTTAGCTAGGGGGCGCGGCACAGATACGCAGTATTTT | CASSLARGRGTDTQYF
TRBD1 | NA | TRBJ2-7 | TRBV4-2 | TGTGCCAGCAGCCAGATAGACAGGGCCTACGAGCAGTACTTC | CASSQIDRAYEQYF
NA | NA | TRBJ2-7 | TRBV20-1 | TGCAGTGCTAGAGTACTAGCTCCCTTC | CSARVLAPF
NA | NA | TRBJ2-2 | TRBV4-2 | TGTGCCAGCAGCCAAGACGGTGGGAACACCGGGGAGCTGTTTTTT | CASSQDGGNTGELFF
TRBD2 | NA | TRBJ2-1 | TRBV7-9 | TGTGCCAGCAGCGGGCTAGCGGATGAGCAGTTCTTC | CASSGLADEQFF
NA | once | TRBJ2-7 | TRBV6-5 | TGTGCCAGCAGTTACCGGGGCTCGGCCTCCTACGAGCAGTACTTC | CASSYRGSASYEQYF
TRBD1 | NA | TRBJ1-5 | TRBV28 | TGTGCCAGCAGTCCCCGAATCCGGGACAGGGGAGTGAAGCCCCAGCATTTT | CASSPRIRDRGVKPQHF
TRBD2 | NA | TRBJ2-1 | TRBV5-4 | TGTGCCAGCAGCTTGGAAGGACTAGCAGGGTACAATGAGCAGTTCTTC | CASSLEGLAGYNEQFF
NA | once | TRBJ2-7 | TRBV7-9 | TGTGCCAGCAGCTGGGGGGCCCCCTACGAGCAGTACTTC | CASSWGAPYEQYF
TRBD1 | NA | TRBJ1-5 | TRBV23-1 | TGCGCCAGCGCCCGGGACAGGGTGGATCAGCCCCAGCATTTT | CASARDRVDQPQHF
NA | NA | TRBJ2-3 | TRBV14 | TGTGCCAGCAGCCAAGCAGGGGTTAAGAGAGGAGATACGCAGTATTTT | CASSQAGVKRGDTQYF
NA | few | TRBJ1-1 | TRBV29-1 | TGCAGCGTATACGGTGAGAACACTGAAGCTTTCTTT | CSVYGENTEAFF
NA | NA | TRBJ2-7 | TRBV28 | TGTGCCAGCAGTTTCCTGGCAGGACCCTACGAGCAGTACTTC | CASSFLAGPYEQYF
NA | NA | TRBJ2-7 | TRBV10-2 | TGCGCCAGCAGTGATTCGGCAGGGAGCTCCTACGAGCAGTACTTC | CASSDSAGSSYEQYF
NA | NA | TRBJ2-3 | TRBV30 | TGTGCCTGGAGAAGATACACGAGGGGGAGGGTCGCAGATACGCAGTATTTT | CAWRRYTRGRVADTQYF
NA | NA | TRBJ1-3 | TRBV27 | TGTGCCAGCAGACCGGGAGGCCGTGGAAACACCATATATTTT | CASRPGGRGNTIYF
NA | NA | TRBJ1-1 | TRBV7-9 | TGTGCCAGCAGCTCTAACAGCGGGCAGACTGAAGCTTTCTTT | CASSSNSGQTEAFF
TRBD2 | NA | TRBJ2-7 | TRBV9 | TGTGCCAGCAGCTTTAGGGCGGGAGGTCCCTACGAGCAGTACTTC | CASSFRAGGPYEQYF
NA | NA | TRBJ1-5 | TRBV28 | TGTGCCAGCAGTTTTGAGGGGAGATTTAATCAGCCCCAGCATTTT | CASSFEGRFNQPQHF
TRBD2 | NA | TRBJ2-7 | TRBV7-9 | TGTGCCAGCACCACATGGACTAGCGGGATCTACTCGTCCTACGAGCAGTACTTC | CASTTWTSGIYSSYEQYF
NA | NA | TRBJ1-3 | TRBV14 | TGTGCCAGCAGCCATGGCTGGGGAATTGGAAACACCATATATTTT | CASSHGWGIGNTIYF
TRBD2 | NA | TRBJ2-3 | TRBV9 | TGTGCCAGCAGCGTTAGCGGGAGGCCCACAGATACGCAGTATTTT | CASSVSGRPTDTQYF
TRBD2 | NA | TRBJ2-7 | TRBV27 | TGTGCCAGCAGTTTATTCGCGGGAGGGGACTACGAGCAGTACTTC | CASSLFAGGDYEQYF
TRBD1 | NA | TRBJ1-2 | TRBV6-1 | TGTGCCAGCAATGACAGGGGTCCCAACTATGGCTACACCTTC | CASNDRGPNYGYTF
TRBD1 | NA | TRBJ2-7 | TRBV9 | TGTGCCAGCAGCGAAAGGGACAGGGCTTCCTACGAGCAGTACTTC | CASSERDRASYEQYF
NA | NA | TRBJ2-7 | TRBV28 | TGTGCCAGCAGCCCACGGACAGTCTACGAGCAGTACTTC | CASSPRTVYEQYF
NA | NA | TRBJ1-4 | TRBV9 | TGTGCCAGCAGCGGAAATCCGGGACATAATGAAAAACTGTTTTTT | CASSGNPGHNEKLFF
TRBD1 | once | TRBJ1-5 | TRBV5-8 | TGTGCCAGCAGCCCTATCAAAGGACAGGAATTCAATCAGCCCCAGCATTTT | CASSPIKGQEFNQPQHF
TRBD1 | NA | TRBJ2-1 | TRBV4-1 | TGCGCCAGCAGCCAAGATAGGACAGGGTACTACAATGAGCAGTTCTTC | CASSQDRTGYYNEQFF
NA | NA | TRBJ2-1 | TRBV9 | TGTGCCAGCAGCCAGAACAATGAGCAGTTCTTC | CASSQNNEQFF
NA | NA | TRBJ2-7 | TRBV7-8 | TGTGCCAGCAGCTTAGGCTCGCCCTACGAGCAGTACTTC | CASSLGSPYEQYF
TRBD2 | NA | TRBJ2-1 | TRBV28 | TGTGCCAGCGGACCGGGGCTAGCGGGAAACAATGAGCAGTTCTTC | CASGPGLAGNNEQFF
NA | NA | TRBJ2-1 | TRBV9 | TGTGCCAGCAGCCTACCCCGCCGGAGCTCCTACAATGAGCAGTTCTTC | CASSLPRRSSYNEQFF
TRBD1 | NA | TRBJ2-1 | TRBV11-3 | TGTGCCAGCAGTTCCGCGAGAAACTGGGACAGGGTGGGTGAGCAGTTCTTC | CASSSARNWDRVGEQFF
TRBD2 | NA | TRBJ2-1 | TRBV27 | TGTGCCAGCAGTTTCTTTGGGGGGGAGGACAATGAGCAGTTCTTC | CASSFFGGEDNEQFF
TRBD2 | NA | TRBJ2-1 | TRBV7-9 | TGTGCCAGCAGCTTAGTACTAGCGGCCTACAATGAGCAGTTCTTC | CASSLVLAAYNEQFF
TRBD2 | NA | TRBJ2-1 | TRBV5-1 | TGCGCCAGCAGCCCCGGGACTAGCGGGAGACCCTACAATGAGCAGTTCTTC | CASSPGTSGRPYNEQFF
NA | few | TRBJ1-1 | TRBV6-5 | TGTGCCAGCAGTTCCGTGCTAGGGACGGTGAACACTGAAGCTTTCTTT | CASSSVLGTVNTEAFF
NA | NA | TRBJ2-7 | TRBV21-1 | TGTGCCAGCAGCAAACCGCCGGCACCCCGTGAGGGGCGGGAGAAAGAGGGACGGTACGAGCAGTACTTC | CASSKPPAPREGREKEGRYEQYF
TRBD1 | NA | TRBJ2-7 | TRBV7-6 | TGTGCCAGCAGCCACTCTCAGGGGGAAAGCTCCTACGAGCAGTACTTC | CASSHSQGESSYEQYF
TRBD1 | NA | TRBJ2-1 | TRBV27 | TGTGCCAGCTGGACAGGGGGCGCCTACAATGAGCAGTTCTTC | CASWTGGAYNEQFF
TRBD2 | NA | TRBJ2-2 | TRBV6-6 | TGTGCCAGCAGTTACTCAGCGGGAGCGGACGGGGAGCTGTTTTTT | CASSYSAGADGELFF